The table lists the clone carrying this T cell receptor (beta chain) with a count of one. The antigen remains undetermined. The V gene's germline CDR1 is SGHDT and CDR2 YYEEEE. The length of the CDR3 is 13 residues. The junction had 6 bases not matched to a gene; V was cut back by 4 bases and J by 5 bases. The PCR employed 60 Vbeta primers together with 13 Jbeta primers. The table came from immunoSEQ multiplex PCR; TCRdb's copy has only in-frame clones and leaves some out. The table records 160,000 or so clones, 60% to 80% of them present only once. This sample was taken from a study of cytomegalovirus exposure and HLA in healthy donors. Study outcomes and limitations: A classifier reportedly called cytomegalovirus status with high sensitivity and specificity.

The rearrangement links TRBV5-6 to TRBJ2-7; TRBD2 agrees at 7 bases. The sample consisted of PBMCs. The sequence was collected from a male donor in good health and CMV-seronegative. The CDR3 DNA reads TGTGCCAGCAGCCTTGGGGGAGGGAACGAGCAGTACTTC. Amino acids: CASSLGGGNEQYF.